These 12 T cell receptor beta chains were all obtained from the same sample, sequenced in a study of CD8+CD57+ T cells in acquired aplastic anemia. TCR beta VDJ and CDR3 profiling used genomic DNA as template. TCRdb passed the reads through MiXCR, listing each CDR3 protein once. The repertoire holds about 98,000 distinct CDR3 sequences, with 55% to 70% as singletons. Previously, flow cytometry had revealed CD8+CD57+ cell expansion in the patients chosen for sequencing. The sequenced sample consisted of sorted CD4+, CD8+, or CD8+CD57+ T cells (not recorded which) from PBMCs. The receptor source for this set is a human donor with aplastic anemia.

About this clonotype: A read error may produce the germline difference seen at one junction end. Here the CDR3 DNA reads TGTGCTAGCAGCTTTTTTAGCGGGGGGGCATACAATGAGCAGTTCTTC. It encodes CASSFFSGGAYNEQFF. V gene TRBV7-7 combines with J gene TRBJ2-1; 11 bases align to TRBD2. The CDR3 has 16 residues. The germline CDR1 and CDR2 sequences are SSHAT and FNYEAQ (reference sequence).

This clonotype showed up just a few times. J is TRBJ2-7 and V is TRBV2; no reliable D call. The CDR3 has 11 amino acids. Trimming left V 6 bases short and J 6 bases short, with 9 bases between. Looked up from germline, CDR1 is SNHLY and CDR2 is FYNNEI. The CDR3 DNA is TGTGCCAGCAGGGCTAGTCCCGAGCAGTACTTC. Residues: CASRASPEQYF.

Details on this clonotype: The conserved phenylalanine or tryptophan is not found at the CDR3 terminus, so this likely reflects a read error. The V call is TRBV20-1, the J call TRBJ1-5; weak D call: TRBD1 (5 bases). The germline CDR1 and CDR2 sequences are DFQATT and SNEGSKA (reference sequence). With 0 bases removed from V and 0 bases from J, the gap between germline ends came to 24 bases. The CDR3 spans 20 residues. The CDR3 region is CSARDGARRGRYYSNQPQHS. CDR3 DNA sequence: TGCAGTGCTAGAGATGGGGCGCGAAGGGGAAGATATTATAGCAATCAGCCCCAGCATTCT.

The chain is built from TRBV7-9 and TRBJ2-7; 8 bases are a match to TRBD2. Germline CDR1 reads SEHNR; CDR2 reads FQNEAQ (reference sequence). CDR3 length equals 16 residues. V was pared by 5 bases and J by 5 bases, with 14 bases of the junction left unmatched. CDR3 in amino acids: CASSQVPQGLVHEQYF. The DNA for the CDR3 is TGTGCCAGCAGCCAAGTTCCCCAGGGACTAGTTCACGAGCAGTACTTC.

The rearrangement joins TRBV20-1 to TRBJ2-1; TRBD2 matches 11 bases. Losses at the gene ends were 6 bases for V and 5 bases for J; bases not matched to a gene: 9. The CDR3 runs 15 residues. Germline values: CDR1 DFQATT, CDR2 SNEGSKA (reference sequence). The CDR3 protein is CSARLAGKRNNEQFF. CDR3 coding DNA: TGCAGTGCCAGACTAGCGGGGAAAAGGAACAATGAGCAGTTCTTC.

The CDR3 is CASSIYPPSTDTQYF. The DNA for the CDR3 is TGTGCCAGTAGTATATATCCACCTAGCACAGATACGCAGTATTTT. The chain employs TRBV19 and TRBJ2-3; D ambiguous. This CDR3 is built from 15 residues. V gave up 2 bases and J gave up 0 bases, with 9 bases separating them. Looked up from germline, CDR1 is LNHDA and CDR2 is SQIVND (reference sequence).

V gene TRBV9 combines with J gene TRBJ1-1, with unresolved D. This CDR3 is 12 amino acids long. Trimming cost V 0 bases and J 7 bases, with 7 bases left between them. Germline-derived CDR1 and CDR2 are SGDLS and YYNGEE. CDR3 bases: TGTGCCAGCAGCGTAGCAGAGGGTGAAGCTTTCTTT. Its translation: CASSVAEGEAFF.

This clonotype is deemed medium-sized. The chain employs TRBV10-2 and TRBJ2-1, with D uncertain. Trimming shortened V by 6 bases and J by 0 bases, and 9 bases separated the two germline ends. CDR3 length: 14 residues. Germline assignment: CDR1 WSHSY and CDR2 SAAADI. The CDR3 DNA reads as TGCGCCAGCAGGGGAAGGAGCTCCTACAATGAGCAGTTCTTC. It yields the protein CASRGRSSYNEQFF.

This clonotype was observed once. DNA for the CDR3: TGCAGTGCTTCTTCTCTCCGGACTAGCGGGGGGGTCAATGAGCAGTTCTTC. Its translation is CSASSLRTSGGVNEQFF. The rearrangement joins TRBV20-1 to TRBJ2-1; 15 nucleotides line up with TRBD2. Germline V gene sequence: CDR1 DFQATT, CDR2 SNEGSKA (reference sequence). V trimming: 5 bases; J trimming: 6 bases; junction bases outside the gene matches: 11. The length of the CDR3 is 17 residues.

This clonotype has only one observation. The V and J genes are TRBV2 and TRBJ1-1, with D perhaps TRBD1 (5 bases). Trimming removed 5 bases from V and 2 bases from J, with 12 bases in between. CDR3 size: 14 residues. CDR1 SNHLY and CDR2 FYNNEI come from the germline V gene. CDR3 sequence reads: CASSLQGRNTEAFF. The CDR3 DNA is TGTGCCAGCAGTCTCCAGGGCCGTAACACTGAAGCTTTCTTT.

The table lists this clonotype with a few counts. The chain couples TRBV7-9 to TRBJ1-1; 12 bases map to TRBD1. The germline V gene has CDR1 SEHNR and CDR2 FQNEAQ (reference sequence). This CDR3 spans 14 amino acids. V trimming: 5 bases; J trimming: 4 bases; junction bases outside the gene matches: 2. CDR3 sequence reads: CASSVGQGATEAFF. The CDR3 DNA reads TGTGCCAGCAGCGTGGGACAGGGGGCCACTGAAGCTTTCTTT.

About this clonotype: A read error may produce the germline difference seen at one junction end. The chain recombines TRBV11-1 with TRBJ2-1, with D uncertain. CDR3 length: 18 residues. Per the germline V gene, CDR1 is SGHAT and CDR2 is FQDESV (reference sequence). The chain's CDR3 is CASSLEAGDGPPYDEQFF. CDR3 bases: TGTGCCAGCAGCTTAGAGGCAGGCGACGGCCCACCCTACGATGAGCAGTTCTTC.